The present T cell receptor (beta chain) was sequenced within a study of OX40 agonist ivuxolimab in advanced cancers. In the study overall: An agonistic human IgG2 monoclonal antibody against OX40 (CD134) was given. Across the patients, intravenous ivuxolimab was delivered every 2 weeks at 0.01 to 10 mg/kg. It was permissible to have had prior anti-PD-1, anti-PD-L1 or anti-CTLA-4 therapy, and about 40% had some.

About this clone itself: Its antigen is currently unknown.

Regarding the study as a whole: There were, on average, more expanded clones in CD8+ T cells than in CD4+.

V dropped 1 base and J dropped 2 bases, with 12 bases sitting between them. The germline gives CDR1 SGHVS, CDR2 FQNEAQ. The CDR3 runs 15 residues. Assay: immunoSEQ multiplex PCR; the TCRdb copy retains only in-frame clones and omits some. The table lists 76,000 or so clones, 85% of them singletons, with about 0.6% in the top ten. The rearrangement uses TRBV7-8 and TRBJ2-7; D remains ambiguous. The starting material was CD4+ or CD8+ T cells sorted from blood, obtained in a trial of the OX40 agonist ivuxolimab. The sequence derives from an adult with an advanced solid tumor such as melanoma, head and neck, liver or kidney cancer. Here the CDR3 DNA reads TGTGCCAGCAGCTTAGTGGGCGCACCTCCCTACGAGCAGTACTTC. It is translated as CASSLVGAPPYEQYF.